These T cell receptor beta chains were read from a single sample in a study of CD8 T cells in ankylosing spondylitis. TCRdb independently ran MiXCR on the 5' RACE reads; one entry per CDR3 protein. The sample lists some 23,000 distinct CDR3 sequences; over 2% were seen once. Specimen: blood, either unsorted or a sorted T cell fraction (not recorded which). Receptors were obtained from a female donor with ankylosing spondylitis or in good health (not recorded which). Both conserved end residues are part of each CDR3. A D gene is named only where the DNA matches it firmly. Expanded clones get a size class; other rows say once, few or many, or leave the size out.

v_call: TRBV9
j_call: TRBJ2-1
d_call: -
clone_size: many
cdr3_aa: CASSVELGRGKGNEQFF
cdr3_nt: TGTGCCAGCAGCGTAGAGTTGGGCCGGGGCAAAGGCAATGAGCAGTTCTTC

v_call: TRBV9
j_call: TRBJ2-1
d_call: TRBD2
clone_size: many
cdr3_aa: CASSVRVAGGPAIYNEQFF
cdr3_nt: TGTGCCAGCAGCGTCAGAGTGGCGGGAGGGCCGGCCATATACAATGAGCAGTTCTTC

v_call: TRBV9
j_call: TRBJ2-7
d_call: -
clone_size: many
cdr3_aa: CASSDRLGYEQYF
cdr3_nt: TGTGCCAGCAGCGACCGTCTAGGGTACGAGCAGTACTTC

v_call: TRBV9
j_call: TRBJ2-2
d_call: TRBD1
clone_size: medium-sized
cdr3_aa: CASSGGQGATGELFF
cdr3_nt: TGTGCCAGCAGCGGGGGACAGGGGGCCACCGGGGAGCTGTTTTTT

v_call: TRBV9
j_call: TRBJ1-4
d_call: TRBD1
clone_size: many
cdr3_aa: CASSVFPGTGDEKLFF
cdr3_nt: TGTGCCAGCAGCGTATTCCCCGGGACAGGGGATGAAAAACTGTTTTTT

v_call: TRBV9
j_call: TRBJ2-1
d_call: -
clone_size: many
cdr3_aa: CASSVGSSSYNEQFF
cdr3_nt: TGTGCCAGCAGCGTAGGGAGTAGCTCCTACAATGAGCAGTTCTTC

v_call: TRBV5-1
j_call: TRBJ1-5
d_call: TRBD1
clone_size: many
cdr3_aa: CASSYGQAGWPQHF
cdr3_nt: TGCGCCAGCAGCTATGGACAGGCGGGTTGGCCCCAGCATTTT

v_call: TRBV9
j_call: TRBJ1-3
d_call: TRBD1
clone_size: many
cdr3_aa: CASSGQGFAGNTIYF
cdr3_nt: TGTGCCAGCAGCGGACAGGGATTCGCCGGAAACACCATATATTTT

v_call: TRBV9
j_call: TRBJ2-3
d_call: TRBD1
clone_size: many
cdr3_aa: CASSGGQDLSTDTQYF
cdr3_nt: TGTGCCAGCAGCGGGGGACAGGACCTTAGCACAGATACGCAGTATTTT

v_call: TRBV9
j_call: TRBJ2-7
d_call: -
clone_size: many
cdr3_aa: CASSVAPLVGSYEQYF
cdr3_nt: TGTGCCAGCAGCGTAGCTCCCCTAGTAGGCTCCTACGAGCAGTACTTC

v_call: TRBV9
j_call: TRBJ2-2
d_call: TRBD2
clone_size: many
cdr3_aa: CATSPGGNTGELFF
cdr3_nt: TGTGCCACCTCCCCGGGAGGGAACACCGGGGAGCTGTTTTTT

v_call: TRBV9
j_call: TRBJ2-7
d_call: -
clone_size: many
cdr3_aa: CASSGTGDSYEQYF
cdr3_nt: TGTGCCAGCAGCGGGACGGGGGACTCCTACGAGCAGTACTTC

v_call: TRBV9
j_call: TRBJ2-2
d_call: -
clone_size: many
cdr3_aa: CASSVGDSNTGELFF
cdr3_nt: TGTGCCAGCAGCGTCGGGGATTCGAACACCGGGGAGCTGTTTTTT

v_call: TRBV9
j_call: TRBJ2-3
d_call: -
clone_size: many
cdr3_aa: CASSLDGSRSQYF
cdr3_nt: TGTGCCAGCAGCCTTGACGGAAGTCGTTCGCAGTATTTT

v_call: TRBV9
j_call: TRBJ2-1
d_call: -
clone_size: many
cdr3_aa: CASSVAGGHEQFF
cdr3_nt: TGTGCCAGCAGCGTAGCAGGGGGGCATGAGCAGTTCTTC

v_call: TRBV9
j_call: TRBJ2-2
d_call: -
clone_size: many
cdr3_aa: CASSVVTDTGELFF
cdr3_nt: TGTGCCAGCAGCGTAGTGACGGACACCGGGGAGCTGTTTTTT

v_call: TRBV9
j_call: TRBJ2-2
d_call: -
clone_size: many
cdr3_aa: CASSELSWGELFF
cdr3_nt: TGTGCCAGCAGCGAACTCTCGTGGGGGGAGCTGTTTTTT

v_call: TRBV9
j_call: TRBJ2-1
d_call: TRBD2
clone_size: many
cdr3_aa: CASSVAAGLAGGPDEQFF
cdr3_nt: TGTGCCAGCAGCGTAGCAGCGGGGCTAGCGGGAGGGCCGGATGAGCAGTTCTTC

v_call: TRBV9
j_call: TRBJ1-1
d_call: -
clone_size: many
cdr3_aa: CASSQTTVNTEAFF
cdr3_nt: TGTGCCAGCAGCCAAACGACCGTGAACACTGAAGCTTTCTTT

v_call: TRBV9
j_call: TRBJ2-1
d_call: TRBD2
clone_size: many
cdr3_aa: CASTRAGESYNEQFF
cdr3_nt: TGTGCCAGCACCCGAGCGGGAGAGAGCTACAATGAGCAGTTCTTC

v_call: TRBV9
j_call: TRBJ2-2
d_call: -
clone_size: many
cdr3_aa: CASSDQGGAYGELFF
cdr3_nt: TGTGCCAGCAGCGACCAGGGGGGGGCGTACGGGGAGCTGTTTTTT

v_call: TRBV9
j_call: TRBJ1-6
d_call: -
clone_size: -
cdr3_aa: CASSVGEGVPSNSPLHF
cdr3_nt: TGTGCCAGCAGCGTCGGAGAGGGGGTCCCGAGCAATTCACCCCTCCACTTT

v_call: TRBV9
j_call: TRBJ2-1
d_call: -
clone_size: many
cdr3_aa: CASSVQGSYNEQFF
cdr3_nt: TGTGCCAGCAGCGTGCAGGGGTCCTACAATGAGCAGTTCTTC

v_call: TRBV9
j_call: TRBJ2-2
d_call: -
clone_size: many
cdr3_aa: CASSEGGQTGELFF
cdr3_nt: TGTGCCAGCAGCGAAGGGGGGCAAACCGGGGAGCTGTTTTTT

v_call: TRBV9
j_call: TRBJ2-7
d_call: -
clone_size: many
cdr3_aa: CASSVGQGSRYEQYF
cdr3_nt: TGTGCCAGCAGCGTCGGGCAGGGGTCCCGTTACGAGCAGTACTTC

v_call: TRBV9
j_call: TRBJ2-7
d_call: -
clone_size: many
cdr3_aa: CASSVGALGPEQYF
cdr3_nt: TGTGCCAGCAGCGTAGGGGCCTTGGGTCCAGAGCAGTACTTC

v_call: TRBV9
j_call: TRBJ1-1
d_call: -
clone_size: medium-sized
cdr3_aa: CASSVGPENTEAFF
cdr3_nt: TGTGCCAGCAGCGTAGGCCCGGAGAACACTGAAGCTTTCTTT

v_call: TRBV9
j_call: TRBJ2-3
d_call: -
clone_size: many
cdr3_aa: CASSGKSWSTDTQYF
cdr3_nt: TGTGCCAGCAGCGGAAAAAGTTGGAGCACAGATACGCAGTATTTT

v_call: TRBV9
j_call: TRBJ1-1
d_call: TRBD1
clone_size: many
cdr3_aa: CASSVQGQVNTEAFF
cdr3_nt: TGTGCCAGCAGCGTCCAGGGACAGGTGAACACTGAAGCTTTCTTT

v_call: TRBV9
j_call: TRBJ2-3
d_call: TRBD2
clone_size: many
cdr3_aa: CASSVGAGRENTDTQYF
cdr3_nt: TGTGCCAGCAGCGTAGGCGCGGGGAGGGAGAACACAGATACGCAGTATTTT

v_call: TRBV9
j_call: TRBJ2-3
d_call: -
clone_size: many
cdr3_aa: CASSVRPSTDTQYF
cdr3_nt: TGTGCCAGCAGCGTTCGACCTAGCACAGATACGCAGTATTTT